This entry lists 23 T cell receptor beta chains sequenced from one sample in a study of Tregs in tolerant kidney transplant recipients. Sequencing was performed with immunoSEQ multiplex PCR; in TCRdb, only in-frame clones are kept and a portion is missing. The sample contains over 85,000 clones, 80% to 95% of which appear only once. The input for sequencing was CD4+ T cells from blood, taken before the transplant. The origin of the receptors is a human donor who received a combined kidney and bone marrow transplant.

The chain combines TRBV29-1 with TRBJ1-1; the D gene is possibly TRBD1 (5 bases). Trimming shortened V by 5 bases and J by 0 bases, and 13 bases separated the two germline ends. The CDR3 spans 14 residues. CDR1 SQVTM and CDR2 ANQGSEA come from the germline V gene. The CDR3 here is CSVFVRVMNTEAFF. Here the CDR3 DNA reads TGCAGCGTTTTCGTCAGGGTCATGAACACTGAAGCTTTCTTT. Drawing the rest from reference TRBV29-1 and TRBJ1-1, the complete variable domain is SAVISQKPSRDICQRGTSLTIQCQVDSQVTMMFWYRQQPGQSLTLIATANQGSEATYESGFVIDKFPISRPNLTFSTLTVSNMSPEDSSIYLCSVFVRVMNTEAFFGQGTRLTVV.

The chain employs TRBV7-8 and TRBJ2-7; D remains unclear. Germline-derived CDR1 and CDR2 are SGHVS and FQNEAQ. V was trimmed by 6 bases and J by 2 bases, leaving 17 bases between them. This CDR3 has 15 amino acids. As DNA, the CDR3 is TGTGCCAGCAGTTACACCCCGACAAAAGCCTACGAGCAGTACTTC. Encoded protein: CASSYTPTKAYEQYF.

The V and J genes are TRBV9 and TRBJ1-2; no firm D call. There are 14 residues in the CDR3. V was trimmed by 0 bases and J by 6 bases, leaving 12 bases between them. The germline V gene has CDR1 SGDLS and CDR2 YYNGEE. Here the CDR3 reads CASSVVYVGNGYTF. The CDR3 nucleotides are TGTGCCAGCAGCGTAGTGTACGTGGGCAATGGCTACACCTTC.

The chain employs TRBV2 and TRBJ2-2; 10 bases line up with TRBD2. CDR3 length: 16 residues. The germline V gene has CDR1 SNHLY and CDR2 FYNNEI. V trimming: 4 bases; J trimming: 5 bases; junction bases outside the gene matches: 7. The CDR3 spells CASSVYGLAVTGELFF. The CDR3 DNA reads TGTGCCAGCAGTGTTTATGGACTAGCGGTGACCGGGGAGCTGTTTTTT.

This chain joins TRBV9 and TRBJ2-5, with TRBD2 identical over 7 bases. J gave up 9 bases and V 3 bases, and 14 bases lay outside the gene matches. The CDR3 runs to 15 residues. CDR1 SGDLS and CDR2 YYNGEE come from the germline V gene. The CDR3 coding sequence is TGTGCCAGCAGCGCACAGAGCGGGGCAGGTCAGCCCCAGTACTTC. Translated, it gives CASSAQSGAGQPQYF.

The chain recombines TRBV11-1 with TRBJ2-3; TRBD2 might be the D (5 bases). CDR3 length: 15 amino acids. V was trimmed by 2 bases and J by 2 bases, leaving 11 bases between them. Germline V gene lookup returns CDR1 SGHAT and CDR2 FQDESV (reference sequence). Here the CDR3 reads CASSLSSGLTDTQYF. The CDR3 coding sequence is TGTGCCAGCAGCTTATCCAGCGGTCTCACAGATACGCAGTATTTT.

This chain connects TRBV5-1 to TRBJ2-3; TRBD1 agrees at 8 bases. The germline CDR1 and CDR2 sequences are SGHRS and YFSETQ. The V segment lost 5 bases and the J segment 8 bases; nucleotides outside the gene matches: 7. CDR3 length equals 13 residues. CDR3 loop: CASSSGGILTQYF. The CDR3 DNA sequence: TGCGCCAGCAGTTCAGGGGGCATACTTACGCAGTATTTT.

With respect to this clone: At the DNA level, this CDR3 is encoded by other sequences in the same sample as well. The chain employs TRBV30 and TRBJ1-2; D is unresolved. Germline V gene sequence: CDR1 GTSNPN, CDR2 SVGIG (reference sequence). This CDR3 is 13 amino acids long. V was cut by 0 bases and J by 8 bases, with 13 bases left in between. The DNA of the CDR3 is TGTGCCTGGAGTGTTAGTGAGGAAAGGGGCTACACCTTC. Its translation: CAWSVSEERGYTF.

This clone was observed a few times. The chain is built from TRBV19 and TRBJ2-7; TRBD1 agrees at 9 bases. V lost 4 bases and J lost 4; bases outside the gene matches: 2. Germline CDR1 reads LNHDA; CDR2 reads SQIVND (reference sequence). This CDR3 region has 13 residues. CDR3 amino acids: CASSTDRGYEQYF. The DNA for the CDR3 is TGTGCCAGTAGTACCGACAGGGGGTACGAGCAGTACTTC.

The CDR3 protein is CASSESGGGTDTQYF. Here the CDR3 DNA reads TGCGCCAGCAGTGAGTCAGGGGGGGGGACAGATACGCAGTATTTT. This chain joins TRBV10-2 and TRBJ2-3; possibly TRBD2 for D (7 bases). Trimming shortened V by 0 bases and J by 3 bases, and 10 bases separated the two germline ends. The length of the CDR3 is 15 residues. Germline V gene lookup returns CDR1 WSHSY and CDR2 SAAADI.

The gene calls are TRBV7-3 and TRBJ2-1; D gene unclear. The CDR3 covers 14 residues. Trimming took off 5 bases at V and 4 bases at J, with 12 bases between the two ends. Germline CDR1 and CDR2: SGHTA and FQGTGA. CDR3 sequence (DNA): TGTGCCAGCAGCCCCAATGGGCCGTACAATGAGCAGTTCTTC. Translating it yields CASSPNGPYNEQFF.

The chain recombines TRBV6-1 with TRBJ2-5; D ambiguous. The CDR3 runs to 15 residues. Between the trimmed V and J ends, which lost 7 bases and 5 bases, there was a span of 20 bases. Germline CDR1 is MNHNS and CDR2 is SASEGT. The chain's CDR3 is CASIQRWQDGETQYF. The DNA of the CDR3 is TGTGCCAGCATTCAAAGGTGGCAGGATGGGGAGACCCAGTACTTC.

The chain employs TRBV11-2 and TRBJ2-3; the match to TRBD2 covers 9 bases. The CDR3 runs 16 residues. Germline V gene lookup returns CDR1 SGHAT and CDR2 FQNNGV. Trimming removed 5 bases from V and 0 bases from J; junction bases left unmatched: 6. CDR3 region: CASSPISGSSTDTQYF. The CDR3, as DNA: TGTGCCAGCAGCCCTATTAGCGGGAGTAGCACAGATACGCAGTATTTT. Full variable domain (remainder filled in from reference TRBV11-2 and TRBJ2-3): EAGVAQSPRYKIIEKRQSVAFWCNPISGHATLYWYQQILGQGPKLLIQFQNNGVVDDSQLPKDRFSAERLKGVDSTLKIQPAKLEDSAVYLCASSPISGSSTDTQYFGPGTRLTVL.

This chain uses TRBV7-7 with TRBJ2-1; TRBD2 matches at 11 bases. CDR3 length: 16 residues. V dropped 5 bases and J dropped 0; count of bases not matched to a gene: 3. CDR1 SSHAT and CDR2 FNYEAQ come from the germline V gene (reference sequence). The CDR3 here is CASSRSGGGSYNEQFF. The CDR3 nucleotides read TGTGCCAGCAGCCGTAGCGGGGGGGGCTCCTACAATGAGCAGTTCTTC.

The CDR3 loop reads CASSLNVEYEQYF. The CDR3 DNA follows: TGTGCCAGCAGCTTAAATGTGGAGTACGAGCAGTACTTC. This sequence joins TRBV7-7 and TRBJ2-7, with D unclear. The V gene's germline CDR1 is SSHAT and CDR2 FNYEAQ (reference sequence). Trimming pared 2 bases from V and 4 bases from J, leaving 9 bases between. The CDR3 has 13 amino acids.

V is TRBV4-2 and J is TRBJ2-7, with 8 positions matching TRBD1. The CDR3 totals 14 residues. The V segment lost 3 bases and the J segment 5 bases; nucleotides outside the gene matches: 6. CDR1 is LGHNA, CDR2 YNFKEQ, per germline. The CDR3 sequence: CASSQGQAVDEQYF. The CDR3 DNA sequence: TGTGCCAGCAGCCAGGGACAGGCGGTCGACGAGCAGTACTTC.

This chain joins TRBV6-1 and TRBJ2-5; TRBD2 matches at 8 bases. The DNA end is more similar to TRBJ2-7, so the J call may be wrong. The germline V gene has CDR1 MNHNS and CDR2 SASEGT. The CDR3 extends over 16 amino acids. The CDR3 nucleotides are TGTGCCAGCAGTGCCAGGAGCGGGAGCGCCTCCTACGAGCAGTACTTC. Translating gives CASSARSGSASYEQYF.

The V call is TRBV29-1, the J call TRBJ2-1; a possible D gene is TRBD2 (5 bases). With 3 bases removed from V and 4 bases from J, the gap between germline ends came to 10 bases. This CDR3 contains 13 residues. Germline lookup yields CDR1 SQVTM and CDR2 ANQGSEA. The CDR3 region is CSVEKGLYNEQFF. For the CDR3, the DNA is TGCAGCGTTGAGAAAGGACTGTACAATGAGCAGTTCTTC.

This clone was detected a few times. This rearrangement joins TRBV6-6 to TRBJ1-2; no clear D. The CDR3 consists of 13 residues. CDR1 is MNHNY, CDR2 SVGAGI, per germline (reference sequence). V lost 5 bases to trimming and J lost 3 bases, with 10 bases between them. The CDR3 nucleotides are TGTGCCAGCAGTCTGACTTTTGACTATGGCTACACCTTC. This codes for CASSLTFDYGYTF.

The gene calls are TRBV5-4 and TRBJ2-5; 10 bases are shared with TRBD2. The V gene's germline CDR1 is SGHNT and CDR2 YYREEE (reference sequence). The CDR3 has 14 amino acids. J gave up 4 bases and V 5 bases, and 5 bases lay outside the gene matches. CDR3 loop: CASSYTSGAETQYF. In nucleotides, the CDR3 is TGTGCCAGCAGTTATACTAGCGGGGCAGAGACCCAGTACTTC.

The gene calls are TRBV5-1 and TRBJ2-7, with 11 bases fitting TRBD1. V dropped 0 bases and J dropped 3; count of bases not matched to a gene: 8. The CDR3 is 17 residues long. Germline lookup yields CDR1 SGHRS and CDR2 YFSETQ. CDR3 region: CASSLDQTGTGGYEQYF. The CDR3 DNA is TGCGCCAGCAGCTTGGACCAGACCGGGACAGGGGGCTACGAGCAGTACTTC.

The rearrangement joins TRBV7-2 to TRBJ2-6; D might be TRBD1 (6 bases). Trimming cost V 2 bases and J 0 bases, with 11 bases left between them. The CDR3 loop spans 17 amino acids. CDR1 is SGHTA and CDR2 is FQGNSA in the germline V gene. The CDR3 sequence: CASSLTSGDSGANVLTF. The CDR3 DNA sequence: TGTGCCAGCAGCTTAACTTCAGGGGACTCTGGGGCCAACGTCCTGACTTTC.

The genes are TRBV25-1 and TRBJ2-7; 8 bases are a match to TRBD1. The ends lost 4 bases at V and 3 bases at J; junction bases unmatched: 11. Germline-derived CDR1 and CDR2 are MGHDK and SYGVNS. The CDR3 sequence is 16 residues long. CDR3 protein: CASSARGRMTDYEQYF. CDR3 nucleotide sequence: TGTGCCAGCAGTGCCAGGGGGCGAATGACTGACTACGAGCAGTACTTC.